The 27 T cell receptor beta chains below all came from one sample that was sequenced in a study of vaccination and CD4 T cells after COVID-19. Cultured CD4+ T cell DNA was sequenced using the Oncomine TCR Beta short-read assay. TCRdb re-called the PCR reads with MiXCR, one entry per CDR3 protein. Of some 8,500 distinct CDR3 sequences listed, 59% are singletons. Antigens for these TCRs are unknown. Treatment here: approximately 9-day PBMC culture with coronavirus spike peptide pools or control peptides (ViraFEST assay). The sequenced material came from CD4+ T cells from blood, cultured in vitro. These receptors were taken from a human donor who had recovered from COVID-19.

This clonotype was counted between two and nine times. V and J are TRBV5-4 and TRBJ2-5; TRBD1 matches at 9 bases. Germline CDR1 reads SGHNT; CDR2 reads YYREEE (reference sequence). The CDR3 has 15 amino acids. Trimming at V came to 4 bases and at J to 2 bases, leaving 6 bases not matched to a gene. The CDR3 coding sequence is TGTGCCAGCAGCCAGACACAGGGGGCGCAAGAGACCCAGTACTTC. Protein product: CASSQTQGAQETQYF.

This clonotype was seen only once. This chain uses TRBV7-2 with TRBJ1-1; the D gene is possibly TRBD1 (5 bases). The V gene's germline CDR1 is SGHTA and CDR2 FQGNSA. The CDR3 consists of 13 residues. Trimming took 6 bases from V and 10 from J, leaving 18 bases between them. For the CDR3, the DNA is TGTGCCAGCAGTCCTGAGAGATATAGGGGAGCTTTCTTT. Protein: CASSPERYRGAFF.

This chain uses TRBV7-9 with TRBJ2-5; the D is unclear. CDR1 and CDR2 from the germline V gene are SEHNR and FQNEAQ (reference sequence). Trimming pared 0 bases from V and 4 bases from J, leaving 9 bases between. This CDR3 region has 14 residues. The CDR3 DNA is TGTGCCAGCAGCTTAGCGGGCAGCTCAGAGACCCAGTACTTC. It codes for CASSLAGSSETQYF.

The chain has TRBV28 and TRBJ1-5; unclear D gene. V dropped 6 bases and J dropped 0 bases, with 6 bases sitting between them. There are 13 residues in the CDR3. Germline lookup yields CDR1 MDHEN and CDR2 SYDVKM. This CDR3 reads CASRDYSNQPQHF. CDR3 DNA sequence: TGTGCCAGCAGGGATTATAGCAATCAGCCCCAGCATTTT.

This rearrangement joins TRBV27 to TRBJ2-5; 7 bases map to TRBD1. V trimming: 6 bases; J trimming: 5 bases; junction bases outside the gene matches: 6. The CDR3 is 13 residues long. Germline lookup yields CDR1 MNHEY and CDR2 SMNVEV (reference sequence). CDR3 loop: CASRRDRAETQYF. Written as DNA, the CDR3 is TGTGCCAGCAGACGAGACAGGGCGGAGACCCAGTACTTC.

The chain couples TRBV28 to TRBJ2-7; D assignment may be TRBD1 or TRBD2 (6 bases each). Per germline, CDR1 MDHEN and CDR2 SYDVKM. Trimming took 7 bases from V and 6 from J, leaving 16 bases between them. The CDR3 sequence is 13 residues long. The CDR3 loop is CASNLEGGAEQYF. The CDR3 region has the DNA TGTGCCAGCAACCTAGAGGGGGGAGCCGAGCAGTACTTC.

The chain uses TRBV28 and TRBJ1-1; D is perhaps TRBD1 (6 bases). V was trimmed by 6 bases and J by 7 bases, leaving 15 bases between them. This CDR3 comprises 13 residues. Looked up from germline, CDR1 is MDHEN and CDR2 is SYDVKM. DNA of the CDR3: TGTGCCAGCAGGCCCAGGGGACGGCTTGAAGCTTTCTTT. Encoded protein: CASRPRGRLEAFF.

The chain uses TRBV7-9 and TRBJ2-5; tentatively, D is TRBD1 or TRBD2 (5 bases each). V lost 3 bases to trimming and J lost 3 bases, with 8 bases between them. CDR3 size: 13 residues. CDR1 and CDR2 from the germline V gene are SEHNR and FQNEAQ (reference sequence). Written as DNA, the CDR3 is TGTGCCAGCAGCTTTGGGGGAAAAGAGACCCAGTACTTC. This codes for CASSFGGKETQYF.

This chain links TRBV20-1 with TRBJ1-5; D unresolved. Germline V lookup: CDR1 DFQATT, CDR2 SNEGSKA (reference sequence). V lost 6 bases and J lost 4, with 13 bases in between. CDR3 length equals 13 residues. The CDR3 nucleotides read TGCAGTGCCTGGACGGGTGGTAATCAGCCCCAGCATTTT. Translation: CSAWTGGNQPQHF.

The chain uses TRBV20-1 and TRBJ1-1, with 8 bases aligning to TRBD1. The V and J ends lost 3 bases and 3 bases, in that order; junction bases with no gene match: 6. The CDR3 contains 14 residues. The germline V gene has CDR1 DFQATT and CDR2 SNEGSKA (reference sequence). The CDR3 nucleotides are TGCAGTGCTAGGGACAGGGTCGTGTACACTGAAGCTTTCTTT. Translation gives CSARDRVVYTEAFF.

In this sample, this clonotype turned up a few times. The chain is built from TRBV20-1 and TRBJ1-2; 8 positions match TRBD1. The CDR3 sequence is 15 residues long. The germline V gene has CDR1 DFQATT and CDR2 SNEGSKA (reference sequence). Trimming cost V 2 bases and J 8 bases; bases outside gene matches: 13. This CDR3 reads CSARPTGTGMRGYTF. The CDR3, as DNA: TGCAGTGCTAGACCAACCGGGACAGGCATGAGGGGCTACACCTTC.

V is TRBV20-1 and J is TRBJ1-5, with D possibly being TRBD1 (6 bases). This CDR3 comprises 14 residues. The germline gives CDR1 DFQATT, CDR2 SNEGSKA (reference sequence). V dropped 6 bases and J dropped 0 bases, with 12 bases sitting between them. CDR3 in DNA: TGCAGTGCCCCCCAGGGGTCTAGCAATCAGCCCCAGCATTTT. Residues: CSAPQGSSNQPQHF.

The genes are TRBV6-2 or TRBV6-3 and TRBJ2-7; D may be TRBD1 (7 bases). Trimming left V 6 bases short and J 1 base short, with 16 bases between. Germline V gene data show CDR1 as MNHEY and CDR2 as SVGEGT. The length of the CDR3 is 15 residues. The CDR3: CASSSRGVWSYEQYF. The CDR3 bases are TGTGCCAGCAGCTCCAGGGGGGTCTGGTCCTACGAGCAGTACTTC.

This clonotype has just a few counts. The V gene is TRBV15, the J gene TRBJ1-5, with TRBD1 identical over 7 bases. This CDR3 is 14 amino acids long. Germline values: CDR1 LNHNV, CDR2 YYDKDF (reference sequence). V was pared by 1 base and J by 6 bases, with 3 bases of the junction left unmatched. DNA of the CDR3: TGTGCCACCAGCAGAGCTACAGGGGCTCAGCCCCAGCATTTT. This codes for CATSRATGAQPQHF.

The gene calls are TRBV20-1 and TRBJ2-7; 9 nucleotides match TRBD2. The V and J ends lost 5 bases and 4 bases, in that order; junction bases with no gene match: 6. Per the germline V gene, CDR1 is DFQATT and CDR2 is SNEGSKA (reference sequence). CDR3 length: 13 amino acids. CDR3 region: CSAPLAGLYEQYF. Written as DNA, the CDR3 is TGCAGTGCTCCGCTAGCGGGACTATACGAGCAGTACTTC.

Only a few counts were recorded for this clonotype. V usage is TRBV20-1 and J usage is TRBJ2-5; no clear D gene. This CDR3 is 12 amino acids long. V was clipped by 1 base and J by 9 bases, with 12 bases between them. From germline, CDR1 is DFQATT and CDR2 SNEGSKA (reference sequence). This chain's CDR3 is CSARGRFGPQYF. CDR3 coding DNA: TGCAGTGCTAGAGGACGTTTCGGACCCCAGTACTTC.

The chain joins TRBV7-2 to TRBJ1-2; 10 bases are a match to TRBD1. The CDR3 totals 17 residues. The germline CDR1 and CDR2 sequences are SGHTA and FQGNSA. The J segment lost 3 bases and the V segment lost 5 bases, leaving 12 bases of the junction unmatched. The CDR3 DNA reads TGTGCCAGCAGCCTCGACAGGGGGCGAACGGTGGACTATGGCTACACCTTC. Its protein product is CASSLDRGRTVDYGYTF.

Concerning this clonotype itself: The junction shows a germline mismatch at one end, possibly a read error. The chain has TRBV20-1 and TRBJ1-1, with 8 bases that match TRBD1. The CDR3 is 13 amino acids. The germline CDR1 and CDR2 sequences are DFQATT and SNEGSKA (reference sequence). CDR3 sequence reads: CSARETGGTEAFF. Written as DNA, the CDR3 is TGCAGTGCTAGAGAAACAGGGGGAACTGAGGCTTTCTTT.

The chain joins TRBV4-3 to TRBJ1-5; D is unclear. Trimming took off 6 bases at V and 1 base at J, with 13 bases between the two ends. Germline loops: CDR1 LGHNA, CDR2 YSLEER. This CDR3 comprises 15 residues. The CDR3 sequence: CASRFSADSNQPQHF. The CDR3 nucleotides read TGCGCCAGCAGGTTCAGTGCAGACAGCAATCAGCCCCAGCATTTT.

This rearrangement joins TRBV15 to TRBJ2-5; a possible D gene is TRBD2 (6 bases). CDR3 length: 16 amino acids. V was trimmed by 3 bases and J by 1 base, leaving 15 bases between them. Germline V CDR1 and CDR2: LNHNV, YYDKDF (reference sequence). This CDR3 reads CATSRIGELAQETQYF. The DNA for the CDR3 is TGTGCCACCAGCAGGATTGGAGAACTAGCCCAAGAGACCCAGTACTTC.

The chain uses TRBV7-3 and TRBJ2-5; 8 bases are a match to TRBD2. V lost 0 bases, J lost 5 bases, and 8 bases stayed unmatched. The CDR3 sequence is 16 residues long. In germline, CDR1 is SGHTA, CDR2 FQGTGA. The CDR3 bases are TGTGCCAGCAGCTTAACGGCGAGCGGGAGTAGGGAGACCCAGTACTTC. Its protein is CASSLTASGSRETQYF. Full variable domain (remainder filled in from reference TRBV7-3 and TRBJ2-5): GAGVSQTPSNKVTEKGKYVELRCDPISGHTALYWYRQSLGQGPEFLIYFQGTGAADDSGLPNDRFFAVRPEGSVSTLKIQRTERGDSAVYLCASSLTASGSRETQYFGPGTRLLVL.

This chain connects TRBV6-1 to TRBJ2-5; the D gene could be TRBD1 or TRBD2 (6 bases each). V lost 5 bases, J lost 5 bases, and 21 bases lay in between. Per germline, CDR1 MNHNS and CDR2 SASEGT. The CDR3 length is 16 residues. CDR3 residues: CASSPLGIGGVETQYF. DNA for the CDR3: TGTGCCAGCAGTCCCCTGGGAATCGGGGGCGTGGAGACCCAGTACTTC.

V is TRBV20-1 and J is TRBJ1-2; tentative D call: TRBD1 (6 bases). The CDR3 is 16 residues long. The V and J ends lost 3 bases and 4 bases respectively, with 21 bases between them. The germline CDR1 and CDR2 sequences are DFQATT and SNEGSKA (reference sequence). The CDR3 DNA follows: TGCAGTGCTAGTGATTACCCTTTGGGGACATTCTATGGCTACACCTTC. Translation: CSASDYPLGTFYGYTF.

The chain links TRBV6-1 to TRBJ1-6; D perhaps matches TRBD1 (6 bases). This CDR3 has 13 amino acids. Germline V gene lookup returns CDR1 MNHNS and CDR2 SASEGT. Deletions cut 7 bases from V and 13 bases from J, with 17 bases between. The CDR3 region is CASTPRDNAPLHF. In DNA form, the CDR3 reads TGTGCCAGCACCCCCCGGGACAACGCGCCCCTCCACTTT.

The chain is built from TRBV20-1 and TRBJ2-5, with D perhaps matching TRBD1 (6 bases). CDR3 length equals 14 residues. Trimming stripped 1 base from V and 1 base from J, with 10 bases between. Germline CDR1 and CDR2: DFQATT and SNEGSKA (reference sequence). The CDR3, as DNA: TGCAGTGCTAGAGTGGGGACACCCCAAGAGACCCAGTACTTC. Its translation is CSARVGTPQETQYF.

This clonotype occurred once. This chain joins TRBV15 and TRBJ1-2, with 7 bases fitting TRBD1. This CDR3 has 17 amino acids. With 0 bases clipped from V and 6 bases from J, the junction kept 13 bases outside the gene matches. Germline V lookup: CDR1 LNHNV, CDR2 YYDKDF (reference sequence). The CDR3 loop reads CATSRDQSGTGENGYTF. DNA for the CDR3: TGTGCCACCAGCAGAGATCAGTCTGGCACAGGGGAAAATGGCTACACCTTC.

The chain combines TRBV6-1 with TRBJ2-7, with 7 bases identical to TRBD2. CDR1 is MNHNS, CDR2 SASEGT, per germline. The CDR3 contains 14 residues. Trimming removed 6 bases from V and 5 bases from J; junction bases left unmatched: 10. Here the CDR3 reads CASSAGREIDEQYF. DNA of the CDR3: TGTGCCAGCAGCGCCGGGCGGGAGATCGACGAGCAGTACTTC.